Following are 18 T cell receptor beta chains from one sample sequenced in a study of blood T cell repertoires in COVID-19. The table came from immunoSEQ multiplex PCR; TCRdb's copy has only in-frame clones and leaves some out. The data show 450,000 to 500,000 clones, 70% to 90% seen once. The material sequenced was peripheral blood. These receptors all stem from a human donor in a cohort sampled during active COVID-19.

The chain has TRBV10-3 and TRBJ1-2, with 8 bases that match TRBD1. This CDR3 is built from 16 residues. Trimming cost V 5 bases and J 3 bases; bases outside gene matches: 11. Germline V gene data show CDR1 as ENHRY and CDR2 as SYGVKD. The CDR3, as DNA: TGTGCCATCAGTTCCGGACAGGGCGAGATAGACTATGGCTACACCTTC. It is translated as CAISSGQGEIDYGYTF.

This chain uses TRBV7-2 with TRBJ2-7; D perhaps matches TRBD2 (6 bases). V was trimmed by 5 bases and J by 0 bases, leaving 17 bases between them. The germline CDR1 and CDR2 sequences are SGHTA and FQGNSA. This CDR3 is 16 amino acids long. Written as DNA, the CDR3 is TGTGCCAGCAGCCCCCTCGGGGGTAGGACCTCCTACGAGCAGTACTTC. Translated: CASSPLGGRTSYEQYF.

The chain has TRBV7-2 and TRBJ1-3; 7 positions match TRBD1. V trimming: 1 base; J trimming: 0 bases; junction bases outside the gene matches: 9. This CDR3 is 18 amino acids long. Germline V gene lookup returns CDR1 SGHTA and CDR2 FQGNSA. This CDR3 is CASSLEGGGHSSGNTIYF. The CDR3 DNA follows: TGTGCCAGCAGCTTAGAAGGGGGCGGACATAGCTCTGGAAACACCATATATTTT.

The genes are TRBV4-2 and TRBJ2-5; TRBD1 matches 10 bases. From germline, CDR1 is LGHNA and CDR2 YNFKEQ. The CDR3 spans 16 residues. With V trimmed by 0 bases and J by 5 bases, 6 bases remained unmatched. The CDR3 is CASSQELTGGLETQYF. CDR3 bases: TGTGCCAGCAGCCAAGAATTGACAGGGGGCTTGGAGACCCAGTACTTC.

This clone was recorded once. The genes are TRBV6-6 and TRBJ1-1, with D perhaps TRBD1 (6 bases). The CDR3 totals 14 residues. The V gene's germline CDR1 is MNHNY and CDR2 SVGAGI (reference sequence). V gave up 5 bases and J gave up 3 bases, with 13 bases separating them. The CDR3 DNA reads TGTGCCAGCAGTCTAGGGGAGGGGGACACTGAAGCTTTCTTT. As protein: CASSLGEGDTEAFF.

In its sample, this clone was seen once. This rearrangement joins TRBV29-1 to TRBJ2-7; TRBD2 matches at 13 bases. Germline CDR1 and CDR2: SQVTM and ANQGSEA. V lost 4 bases to trimming and J lost 2 bases; unmatched junction nucleotides: 14. There are 18 residues in the CDR3. The DNA of the CDR3 is TGCAGCGTTGTAGGAGGACTAGCGGGAGTGGGGAGCCCCTACGAGCAGTACTTC. Encoded protein: CSVVGGLAGVGSPYEQYF.

This sequence joins TRBV7-9 and TRBJ1-1, with D uncertain. CDR3 length: 14 residues. Germline-derived CDR1 and CDR2 are SEHNR and FQNEAQ (reference sequence). V was shortened by 2 bases and J by 1 base, with 8 bases between the two germline ends. CDR3 residues: CASSLNGRNTEAFF. The CDR3 coding sequence is TGTGCCAGCAGCTTAAATGGGAGGAACACTGAAGCTTTCTTT.

This clone was seen just once. V is TRBV3-1 (or the pseudogene TRBV3-2) and J is TRBJ2-2; 8 bases map to TRBD1. Germline loops: CDR1 LGHDT, CDR2 YNNKEL (reference sequence). The CDR3 contains 16 residues. J was trimmed by 1 base and V by 6 bases; bases with no gene match: 7. The CDR3, as DNA: TGTGCCAGCAGACCGGACAGGGCGAAGAACACCGGGGAGCTGTTTTTT. Translation gives CASRPDRAKNTGELFF.

As to this clone: The same CDR3 arises from other DNA sequences in this sample as well. The rearrangement uses TRBV28 and TRBJ2-2, with a possible D match to TRBD2 (5 bases). Germline CDR1 reads MDHEN; CDR2 reads SYDVKM. This CDR3 spans 12 amino acids. Trimming took 5 bases from V and 5 from J, leaving 6 bases between them. In DNA, the CDR3 is TGTGCCAGCAGTAGCGGAACCGGGGAGCTGTTTTTT. This translates into CASSSGTGELFF.

In its sample, this clone was seen a few times. V usage is TRBV4-2 and J usage is TRBJ2-1, with D unresolved. The germline V and J ends were trimmed by 0 bases and 0 bases, with 6 bases remaining between them. The V gene's germline CDR1 is LGHNA and CDR2 YNFKEQ. The length of the CDR3 is 15 residues. CDR3 region: CASSQDRSSYNEQFF. CDR3 nucleotide sequence: TGTGCCAGCAGCCAAGACAGATCCTCCTACAATGAGCAGTTCTTC.

The V and J genes are TRBV7-9 and TRBJ2-3; 9 nucleotides line up with TRBD1. Germline CDR1 and CDR2: SEHNR and FQNEAQ (reference sequence). The CDR3 is 15 residues long. V trimming: 2 bases; J trimming: 4 bases; junction bases outside the gene matches: 4. The CDR3 DNA follows: TGTGCCAGCAGCTTAAACAGGGGGCAGTCAGATACGCAGTATTTT. It codes for CASSLNRGQSDTQYF.

The chain employs TRBV18 and TRBJ1-4; D is uncertain. Per germline, CDR1 KGHSH and CDR2 LQKENI. This CDR3 has 14 amino acids. V lost 3 bases to trimming and J lost 5 bases, with 10 bases between them. The CDR3 coding sequence is TGTGCCAGCTCACCTCGGGTTCCGAATGAAAAACTGTTTTTT. Translating gives CASSPRVPNEKLFF. Complete variable domain (other parts from reference TRBV18 and TRBJ1-4): NAGVMQNPRHLVRRRGQEARLRCSPMKGHSHVYWYRQLPEEGLKFMVYLQKENIIDESGMPKERFSAEFPKEGPSILRIQQVVRGDSAAYFCASSPRVPNEKLFFGSGTQLSVL.

The gene calls are TRBV5-6 and TRBJ1-1, with a weak D call TRBD1 (6 bases). Germline assignment: CDR1 SGHDT and CDR2 YYEEEE. Trimming pared 4 bases from V and 4 bases from J, leaving 26 bases between. This CDR3 comprises 18 residues. In DNA form, the CDR3 reads TGTGCCAGCAGCACCGTAGTTGGGGGACGGACCAGGGGCACTGAAGCTTTCTTT. Its protein is CASSTVVGGRTRGTEAFF.

This clone has just a few counts. The chain joins TRBV2 to TRBJ1-1; D ambiguous. CDR1 SNHLY and CDR2 FYNNEI come from the germline V gene. This CDR3 has 13 amino acids. The V and J ends lost 7 bases and 1 base respectively, with 10 bases between them. The CDR3 region is CASNSRGNTEAFF. CDR3 sequence (DNA): TGTGCCAGCAACAGTCGGGGGAACACTGAAGCTTTCTTT.

This rearrangement joins TRBV5-1 to TRBJ2-3; no definite D call. Germline lookup yields CDR1 SGHRS and CDR2 YFSETQ. CDR3 length: 15 residues. Trimming took off 1 base at V and 0 bases at J, with 9 bases between the two ends. The CDR3 DNA sequence: TGCGCCAGCAGCTTGAAGCAGGCGAGCACAGATACGCAGTATTTT. As protein: CASSLKQASTDTQYF.

CDR3 loop: CASSSGVGPTYEQYF. The CDR3 region has the DNA TGTGCCAGCAGCTCCGGGGTGGGTCCTACCTACGAGCAGTACTTC. J is TRBJ2-7 and V is TRBV11-2; perhaps TRBD2 as D (5 bases). V lost 4 bases and J 2 bases, leaving 15 bases between the germline ends. The CDR3 spans 15 residues. The germline V gene encodes CDR1 SGHAT and CDR2 FQNNGV.

This clone has just a few counts. This sequence joins TRBV30 and TRBJ2-2; D possibly corresponds to TRBD2 (5 bases). This CDR3 region has 14 residues. Germline-derived CDR1 and CDR2 are GTSNPN and SVGIG (reference sequence). V lost 0 bases and J 1 base, leaving 6 bases between the germline ends. This chain's CDR3 is CAWSVGLNTGELFF. The CDR3 DNA sequence: TGTGCCTGGAGTGTAGGACTGAACACCGGGGAGCTGTTTTTT.

This chain links TRBV6-5 with TRBJ2-5, with TRBD2 as a possible D gene (5 bases). Trimming took off 5 bases at V and 2 bases at J, with 12 bases between the two ends. Germline loops: CDR1 MNHEY, CDR2 SVGAGI. The CDR3 has 14 residues. In DNA, the CDR3 is TGTGCCAGCAGTCCCCCGGGGATACAAGAGACCCAGTACTTC. This codes for CASSPPGIQETQYF.